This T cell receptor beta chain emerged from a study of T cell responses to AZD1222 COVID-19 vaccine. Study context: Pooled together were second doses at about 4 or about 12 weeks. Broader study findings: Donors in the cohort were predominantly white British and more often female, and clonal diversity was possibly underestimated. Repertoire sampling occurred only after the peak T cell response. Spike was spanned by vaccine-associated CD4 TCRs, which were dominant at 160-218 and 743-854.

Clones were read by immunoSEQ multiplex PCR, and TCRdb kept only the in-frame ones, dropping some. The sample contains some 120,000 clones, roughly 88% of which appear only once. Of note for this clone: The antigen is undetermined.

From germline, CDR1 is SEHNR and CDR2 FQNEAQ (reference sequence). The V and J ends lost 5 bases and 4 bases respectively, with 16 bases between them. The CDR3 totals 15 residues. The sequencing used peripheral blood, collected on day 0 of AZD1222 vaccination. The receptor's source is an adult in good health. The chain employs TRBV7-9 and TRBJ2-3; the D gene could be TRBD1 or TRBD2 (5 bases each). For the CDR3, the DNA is TGTGCCAGCAGCCTGGAAGGGGCCGGGGCAGATACGCAGTATTTT. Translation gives CASSLEGAGADTQYF.